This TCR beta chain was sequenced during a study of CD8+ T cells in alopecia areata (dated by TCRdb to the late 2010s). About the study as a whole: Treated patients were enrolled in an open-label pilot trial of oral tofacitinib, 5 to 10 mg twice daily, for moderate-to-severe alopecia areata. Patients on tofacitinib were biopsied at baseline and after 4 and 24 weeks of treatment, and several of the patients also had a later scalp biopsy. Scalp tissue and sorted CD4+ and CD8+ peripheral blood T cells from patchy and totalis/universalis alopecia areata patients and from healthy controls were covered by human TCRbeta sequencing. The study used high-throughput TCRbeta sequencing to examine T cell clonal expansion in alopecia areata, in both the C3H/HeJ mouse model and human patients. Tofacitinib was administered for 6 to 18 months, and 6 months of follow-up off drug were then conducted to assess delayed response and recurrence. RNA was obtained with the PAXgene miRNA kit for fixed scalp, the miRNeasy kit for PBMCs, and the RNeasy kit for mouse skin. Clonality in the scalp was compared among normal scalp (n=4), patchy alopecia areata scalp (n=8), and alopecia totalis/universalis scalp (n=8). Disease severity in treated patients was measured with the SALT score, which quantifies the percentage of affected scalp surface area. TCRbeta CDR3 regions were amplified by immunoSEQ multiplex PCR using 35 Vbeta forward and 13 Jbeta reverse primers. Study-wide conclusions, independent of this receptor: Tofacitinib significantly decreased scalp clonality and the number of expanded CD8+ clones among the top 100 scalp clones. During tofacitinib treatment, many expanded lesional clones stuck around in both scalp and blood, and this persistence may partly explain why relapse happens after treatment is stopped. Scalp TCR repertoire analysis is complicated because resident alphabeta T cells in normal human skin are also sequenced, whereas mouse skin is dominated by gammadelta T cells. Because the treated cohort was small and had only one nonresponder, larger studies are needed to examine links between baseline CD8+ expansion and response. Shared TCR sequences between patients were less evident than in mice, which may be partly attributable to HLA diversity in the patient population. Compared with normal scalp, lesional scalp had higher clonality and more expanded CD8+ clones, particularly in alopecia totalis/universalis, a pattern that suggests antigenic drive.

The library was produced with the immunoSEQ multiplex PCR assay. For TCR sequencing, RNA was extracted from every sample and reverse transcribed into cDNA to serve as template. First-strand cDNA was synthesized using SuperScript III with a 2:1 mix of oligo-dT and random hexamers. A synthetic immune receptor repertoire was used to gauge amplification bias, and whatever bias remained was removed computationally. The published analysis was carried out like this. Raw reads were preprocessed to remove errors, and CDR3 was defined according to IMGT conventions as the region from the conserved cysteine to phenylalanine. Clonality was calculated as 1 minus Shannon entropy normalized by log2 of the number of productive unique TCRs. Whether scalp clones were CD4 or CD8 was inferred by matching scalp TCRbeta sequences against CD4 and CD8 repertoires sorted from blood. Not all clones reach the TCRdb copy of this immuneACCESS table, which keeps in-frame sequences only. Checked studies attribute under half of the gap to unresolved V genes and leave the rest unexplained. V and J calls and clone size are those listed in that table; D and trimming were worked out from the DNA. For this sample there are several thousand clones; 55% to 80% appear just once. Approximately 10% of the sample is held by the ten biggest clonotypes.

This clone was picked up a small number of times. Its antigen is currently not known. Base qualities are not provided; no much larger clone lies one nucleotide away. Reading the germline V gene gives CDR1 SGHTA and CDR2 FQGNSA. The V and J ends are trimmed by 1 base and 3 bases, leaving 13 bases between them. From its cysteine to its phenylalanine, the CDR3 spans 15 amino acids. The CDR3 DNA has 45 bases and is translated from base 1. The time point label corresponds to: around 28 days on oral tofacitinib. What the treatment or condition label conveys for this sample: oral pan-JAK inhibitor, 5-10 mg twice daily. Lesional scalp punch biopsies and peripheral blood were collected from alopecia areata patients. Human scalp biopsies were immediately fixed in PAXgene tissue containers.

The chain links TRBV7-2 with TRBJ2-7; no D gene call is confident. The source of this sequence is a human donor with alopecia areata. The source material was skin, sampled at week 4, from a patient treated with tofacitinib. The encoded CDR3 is CASSLGSTRFYEQYF. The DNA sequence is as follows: TGTGCCAGCAGCTTAGGTTCCACTCGGTTCTACGAGCAGTACTTC.